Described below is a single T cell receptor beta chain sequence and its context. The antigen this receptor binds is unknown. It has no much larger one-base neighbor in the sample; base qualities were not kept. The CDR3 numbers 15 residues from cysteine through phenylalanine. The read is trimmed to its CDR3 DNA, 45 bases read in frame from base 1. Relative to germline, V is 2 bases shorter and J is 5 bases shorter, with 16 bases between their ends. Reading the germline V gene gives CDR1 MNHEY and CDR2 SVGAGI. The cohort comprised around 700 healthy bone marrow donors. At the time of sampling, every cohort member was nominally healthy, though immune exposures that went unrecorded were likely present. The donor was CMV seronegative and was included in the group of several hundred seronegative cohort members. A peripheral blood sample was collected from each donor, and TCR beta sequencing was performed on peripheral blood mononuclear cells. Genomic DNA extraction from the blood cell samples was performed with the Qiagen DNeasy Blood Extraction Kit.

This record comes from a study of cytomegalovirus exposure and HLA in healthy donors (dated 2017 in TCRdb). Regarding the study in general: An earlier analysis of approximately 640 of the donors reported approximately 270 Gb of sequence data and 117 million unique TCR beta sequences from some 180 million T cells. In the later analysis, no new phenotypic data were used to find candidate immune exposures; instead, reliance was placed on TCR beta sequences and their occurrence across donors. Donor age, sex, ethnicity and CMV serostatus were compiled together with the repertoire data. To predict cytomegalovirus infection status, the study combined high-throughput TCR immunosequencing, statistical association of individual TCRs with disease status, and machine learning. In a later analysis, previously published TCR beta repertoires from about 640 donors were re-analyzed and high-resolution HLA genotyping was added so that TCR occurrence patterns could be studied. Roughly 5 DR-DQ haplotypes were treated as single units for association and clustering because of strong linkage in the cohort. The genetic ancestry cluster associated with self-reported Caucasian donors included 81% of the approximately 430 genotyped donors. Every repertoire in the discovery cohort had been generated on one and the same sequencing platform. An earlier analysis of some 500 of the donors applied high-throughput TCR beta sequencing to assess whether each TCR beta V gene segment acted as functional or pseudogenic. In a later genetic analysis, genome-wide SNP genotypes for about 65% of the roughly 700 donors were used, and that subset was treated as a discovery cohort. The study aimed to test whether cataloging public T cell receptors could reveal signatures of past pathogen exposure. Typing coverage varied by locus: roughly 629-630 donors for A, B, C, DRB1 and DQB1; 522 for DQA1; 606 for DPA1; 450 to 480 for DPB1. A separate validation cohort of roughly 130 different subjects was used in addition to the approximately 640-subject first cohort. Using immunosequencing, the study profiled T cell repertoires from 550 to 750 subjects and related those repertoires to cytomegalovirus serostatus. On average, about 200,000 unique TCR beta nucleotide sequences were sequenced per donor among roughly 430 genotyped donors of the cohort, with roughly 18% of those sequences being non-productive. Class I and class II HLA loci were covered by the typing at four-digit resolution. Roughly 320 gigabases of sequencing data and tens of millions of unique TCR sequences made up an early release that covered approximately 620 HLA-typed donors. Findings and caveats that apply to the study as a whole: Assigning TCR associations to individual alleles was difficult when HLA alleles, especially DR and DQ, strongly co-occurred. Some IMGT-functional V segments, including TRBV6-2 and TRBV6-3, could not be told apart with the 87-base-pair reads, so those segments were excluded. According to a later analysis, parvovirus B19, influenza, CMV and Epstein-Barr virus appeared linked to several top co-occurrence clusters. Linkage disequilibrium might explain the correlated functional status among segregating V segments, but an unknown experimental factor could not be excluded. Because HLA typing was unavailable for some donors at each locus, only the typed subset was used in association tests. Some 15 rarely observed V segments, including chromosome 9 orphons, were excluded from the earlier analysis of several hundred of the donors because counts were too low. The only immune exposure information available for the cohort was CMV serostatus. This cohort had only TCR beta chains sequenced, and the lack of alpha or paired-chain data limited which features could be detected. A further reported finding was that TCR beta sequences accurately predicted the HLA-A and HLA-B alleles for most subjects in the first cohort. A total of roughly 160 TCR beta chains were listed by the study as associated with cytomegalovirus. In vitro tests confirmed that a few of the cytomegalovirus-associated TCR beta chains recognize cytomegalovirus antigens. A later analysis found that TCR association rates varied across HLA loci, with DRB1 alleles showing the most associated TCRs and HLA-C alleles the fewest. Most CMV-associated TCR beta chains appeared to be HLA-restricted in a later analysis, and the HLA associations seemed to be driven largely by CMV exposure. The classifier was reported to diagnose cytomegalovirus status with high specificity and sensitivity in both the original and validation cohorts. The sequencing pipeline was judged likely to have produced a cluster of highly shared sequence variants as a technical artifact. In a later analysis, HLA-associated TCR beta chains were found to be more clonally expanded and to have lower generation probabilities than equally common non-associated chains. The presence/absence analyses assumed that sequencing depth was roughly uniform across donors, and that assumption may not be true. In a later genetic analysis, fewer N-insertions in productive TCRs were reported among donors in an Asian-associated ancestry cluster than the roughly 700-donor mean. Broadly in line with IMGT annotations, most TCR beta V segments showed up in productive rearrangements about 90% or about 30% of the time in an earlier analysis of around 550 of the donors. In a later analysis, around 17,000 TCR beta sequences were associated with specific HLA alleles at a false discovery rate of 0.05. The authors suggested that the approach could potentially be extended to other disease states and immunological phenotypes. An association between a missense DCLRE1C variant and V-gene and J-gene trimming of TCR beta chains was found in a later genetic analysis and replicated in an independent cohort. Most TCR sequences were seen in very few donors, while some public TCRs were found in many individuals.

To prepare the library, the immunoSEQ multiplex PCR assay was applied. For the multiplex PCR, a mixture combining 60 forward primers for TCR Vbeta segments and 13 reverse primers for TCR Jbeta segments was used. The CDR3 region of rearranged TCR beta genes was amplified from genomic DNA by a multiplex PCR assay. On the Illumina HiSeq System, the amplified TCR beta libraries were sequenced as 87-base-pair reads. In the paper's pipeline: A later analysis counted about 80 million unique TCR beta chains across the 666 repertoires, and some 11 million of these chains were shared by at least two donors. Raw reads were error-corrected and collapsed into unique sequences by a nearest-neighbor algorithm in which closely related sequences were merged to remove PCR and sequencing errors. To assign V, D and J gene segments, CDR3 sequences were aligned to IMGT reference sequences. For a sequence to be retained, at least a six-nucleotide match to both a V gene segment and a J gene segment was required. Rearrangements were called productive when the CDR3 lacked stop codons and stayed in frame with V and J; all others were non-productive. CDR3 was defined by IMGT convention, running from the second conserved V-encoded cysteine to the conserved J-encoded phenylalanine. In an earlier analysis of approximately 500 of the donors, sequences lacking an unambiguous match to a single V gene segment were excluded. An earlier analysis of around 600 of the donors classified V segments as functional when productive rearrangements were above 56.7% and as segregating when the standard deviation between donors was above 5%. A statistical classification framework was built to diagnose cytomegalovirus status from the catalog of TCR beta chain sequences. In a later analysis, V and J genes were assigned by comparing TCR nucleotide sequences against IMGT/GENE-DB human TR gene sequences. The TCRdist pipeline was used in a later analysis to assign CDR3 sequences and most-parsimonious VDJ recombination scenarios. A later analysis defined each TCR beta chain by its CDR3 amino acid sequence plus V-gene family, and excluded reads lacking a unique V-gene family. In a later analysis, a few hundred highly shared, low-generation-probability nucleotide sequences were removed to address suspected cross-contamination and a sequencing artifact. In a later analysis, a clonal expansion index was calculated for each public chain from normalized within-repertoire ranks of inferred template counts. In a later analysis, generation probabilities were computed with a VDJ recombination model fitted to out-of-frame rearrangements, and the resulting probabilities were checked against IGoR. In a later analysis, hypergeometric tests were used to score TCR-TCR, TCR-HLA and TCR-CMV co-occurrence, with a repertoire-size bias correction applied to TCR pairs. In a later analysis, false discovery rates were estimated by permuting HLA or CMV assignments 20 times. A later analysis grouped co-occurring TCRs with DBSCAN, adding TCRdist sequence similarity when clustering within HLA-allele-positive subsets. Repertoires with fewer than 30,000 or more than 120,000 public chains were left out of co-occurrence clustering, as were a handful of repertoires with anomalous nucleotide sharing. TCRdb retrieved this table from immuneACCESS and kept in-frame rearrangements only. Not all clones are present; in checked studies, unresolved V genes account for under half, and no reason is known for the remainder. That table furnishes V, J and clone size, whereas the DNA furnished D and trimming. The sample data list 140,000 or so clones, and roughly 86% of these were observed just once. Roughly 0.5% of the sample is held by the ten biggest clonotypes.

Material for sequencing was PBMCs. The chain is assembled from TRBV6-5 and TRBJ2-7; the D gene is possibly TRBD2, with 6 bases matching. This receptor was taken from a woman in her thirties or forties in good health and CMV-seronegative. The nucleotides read TGTGCCAGCAGTTACGCTGCGGGGCGACGGAACGAGCAGTACTTC. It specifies CASSYAAGRRNEQYF.